This passage covers 7 T cell receptor beta chains from one sample sequenced in a study of T cell clusters in autoimmune cytopenias. TRB rearrangements were amplified by touch-down multiplex PCR with mixed TRB-A/B primers. For each CDR3 protein, TCRdb gives one entry from its re-call of the multiplex PCR reads, without DNA. Its clone listing holds about 3,200 distinct CDR3 sequences. About 39,000 genome equivalents of blood DNA were amplified for TRB. Specimen: peripheral blood. The receptors were gathered from a human donor with an autoimmune cytopenia or autoimmune hepatitis (not recorded which).

The chain is built from TRBV20-1 and TRBJ2-1; the TCRdb D gene call, TRBD2, has no DNA to confirm it. Germline assignment: CDR1 DFQATT and CDR2 SNEGSKA (reference sequence). CDR3 size: 14 residues. CDR3 loop: CSARVLAGGNEQFF.

This clonotype ranks as large in terms of frequency. The gene calls are TRBV29-1 and TRBJ2-5; TCRdb's D gene call, TRBD1, goes unchecked for lack of DNA. Germline V lookup: CDR1 SQVTM, CDR2 ANQGSEA. The CDR3 loop spans 13 amino acids. This CDR3 reads CSVGGGGVKTQYF.

In terms of frequency, this clonotype is medium-sized. The chain couples TRBV12-3 or TRBV12-4 to TRBJ1-1; the D gene TCRdb calls, TRBD1, cannot be checked with no DNA. The CDR3 has 15 residues. CDR3: CASSGWTARNTEAFF.

The J gene is TRBJ1-1, the V gene TRBV5-4. In germline, CDR1 is SGHNT, CDR2 YYREEE (reference sequence). The CDR3 sequence is 14 residues long. The CDR3 loop reads CASSHGPMETEAFF.

The genes are TRBV12-3 or TRBV12-4 and TRBJ1-1. The CDR3 spans 13 residues. The CDR3 protein is CASSPLMNTEAFF.

The chain combines TRBV5-6 with TRBJ1-6; TCRdb's D call of TRBD1 is untestable without DNA. Per the germline V gene, CDR1 is SGHDT and CDR2 is YYEEEE. The CDR3 contains 15 residues. Here the CDR3 reads CASSSQGAGNSPLHF.

The chain couples TRBV19 to TRBJ2-2; TCRdb's D call, TRBD1, is unchecked because there is no DNA. There are 14 residues in the CDR3. Germline V gives CDR1 LNHDA, CDR2 SQIVND (reference sequence). The CDR3 is CASRPGGGTGELFF.